These T cell receptor beta chains were read from a single sample in a study of blood T cell repertoires in COVID-19. The repertoire was sequenced with immunoSEQ multiplex PCR; TCRdb's copy has only in-frame clones and lacks some. The sample records roughly 290,000 clones, 70% to 90% being singletons. The sequenced sample was PBMCs or T cells enriched from blood (not recorded which). These receptors originate from a woman aged 25 to 39 who had recovered from COVID-19. Each CDR3 is given with its conserved first and last residue. A D gene is named only where the DNA matches it firmly. Clone size is shown for a subset of rows, as once, few, many or a class of expanded clone.

>TRBJ1-1|many|NA|TRBV14
CASSQESRVNTEAFF
TGTGCCAGCAGCCAAGAGTCCCGGGTGAACACTGAAGCTTTCTTT
>TRBJ1-3|NA|TRBD1|TRBV5-1
CASSSEGQPSSTIYF
TGCGCCAGCAGTTCTGAGGGACAGCCCAGCAGCACCATATATTTT
>TRBJ1-3|NA|TRBD1|TRBV6-5
CASSSSDRGHGNTIYF
TGTGCCAGCAGTTCCTCGGACAGGGGACACGGAAACACCATATATTTT
>TRBJ2-3|NA|NA|TRBV12-3/TRBV12-4
CASSGRTDTQYF
TGTGCCAGCAGCGGGAGAACTGATACGCAGTATTTT
>TRBJ1-2|NA|TRBD1|TRBV19
CASSSTGGASNYGYTF
TGTGCCAGTAGTTCGACAGGGGGCGCATCCAACTATGGCTACACCTTC
>TRBJ1-1|NA|TRBD1|TRBV12-3/TRBV12-4
CASTGTGGPGAFF
TGTGCCAGCACTGGGACAGGGGGCCCGGGGGCTTTCTTT
>TRBJ1-2|NA|NA|TRBV6-1
CASSETGAGYTF
TGTGCCAGCAGTGAAACCGGAGCTGGCTACACCTTC
>TRBJ1-4|NA|NA|TRBV3-1/TRBV3-2
CASSQHPILAGGLNEKLFF
TGTGCCAGCAGCCAACATCCCATCCTGGCGGGGGGACTTAATGAAAAACTGTTTTTT
>TRBJ2-1|NA|NA|TRBV7-9
CASSLDHQGPYNEQFF
TGTGCCAGCAGCTTAGATCACCAGGGGCCCTACAATGAGCAGTTCTTC
>TRBJ1-5|few|NA|TRBV28
CASSSRQQPQHF
TGTGCCAGCAGTTCCAGACAGCAGCCCCAGCATTTT
>TRBJ1-1|NA|NA|TRBV12-3/TRBV12-4
CASSRQENTEAFF
TGTGCCAGCAGTAGACAGGAGAACACTGAAGCTTTCTTT